The present entry profiles one T cell receptor (beta chain) with its context. This sample stems from a study of patients and donors after allogeneic stem cell transplantation. The CDR3 extends over 15 amino acids. V shed 2 bases, J shed 1 base, and the junction held 4 bases outside the gene matches. Germline CDR1 and CDR2: ENHRY and SYGVKD. TCRdb reanalysed the RT-PCR reads using MiXCR and keeps one entry per CDR3 protein. This table holds about 210,000 distinct CDR3 sequences, roughly two fifths found once. This receptor was taken from a human donor who was either an allogeneic HSCT recipient or a stem cell or donor lymphocyte infusion donor (not recorded which). It is not recorded whose cells these are; they may come from a transplant donor. V is TRBV10-3 and J is TRBJ2-7; TRBD1 matches 8 bases. The sample comprised blood, either unsorted or a sorted T cell fraction (not recorded which). The CDR3 coding sequence is TGTGCCATCAGTGAGGTCGGGACAGGATCCTACGAGCAGTACTTC. It is translated as CAISEVGTGSYEQYF.